These 16 T cell receptor beta chains were all obtained from the same sample, sequenced in a study of CXCR3-negative and CXCR3-positive naive CD8 T cells. 5' RACE with UMI labels generated the TRB cDNA libraries. TCRdb re-analyzed the 5' RACE reads; it lists each CDR3 protein once, without DNA. This sample's table has approximately 88,000 distinct CDR3 sequences. Sequencing was performed on naive CXCR3- CD8+ T cells from blood. Sample subset: CD45RO-CCR7+CD27+CD95- naive CD8+ T cells lacking CXCR3 (TNR3-). The receptors were sampled from a human donor in good health. Some clones in this sample may be carry-over from other donors' samples.

The chain joins TRBV28 to TRBJ2-3; TCRdb indicates TRBD1, and absent DNA this call remains unverified. Germline CDR1 and CDR2: MDHEN and SYDVKM. The length of the CDR3 is 15 residues. The CDR3 loop reads CASTMAGGRPDTQYF.

This rearrangement joins TRBV12-3 or TRBV12-4 to TRBJ2-2; as DNA is missing, the TRBD1 call by TCRdb cannot be tested. This CDR3 comprises 17 residues. This chain's CDR3 is CASSLLSGTENTGELFF.

V is TRBV10-1 and J is TRBJ2-3; TCRdb gives TRBD1 as the D gene, but with no DNA this cannot be confirmed. The germline gives CDR1 WNHNN, CDR2 SYGVQD (reference sequence). The CDR3 is 18 amino acids. CDR3 in amino acids: CASSDGGIYLSSTDTQYF.

The rearrangement joins TRBV7-9 to TRBJ2-7; TCRdb proposes TRBD1, but this gene call is untestable without DNA. This CDR3 contains 13 residues. From germline, CDR1 is SEHNR and CDR2 FQNEAQ (reference sequence). CDR3 sequence: CASSPAGAAEQYF.

The chain recombines TRBV4-2 with TRBJ1-2; TCRdb indicates TRBD1, and absent DNA this call remains unverified. Per the germline V gene, CDR1 is LGHNA and CDR2 is YNFKEQ. The CDR3 length is 13 residues. The CDR3 sequence: CASRPQQGSGYTF.

This chain's CDR3 is CASSYPEGDEETQYF. This chain uses TRBV7-9 with TRBJ2-5; lacking DNA, the TRBD1 call made by TCRdb goes unchecked. Germline V gene lookup returns CDR1 SEHNR and CDR2 FQNEAQ (reference sequence). The CDR3 is 15 amino acids.

V usage is TRBV7-2 and J usage is TRBJ2-1; TCRdb's D gene call, TRBD1, goes unchecked for lack of DNA. Germline V gene data show CDR1 as SGHTA and CDR2 as FQGNSA. CDR3 size: 14 residues. The CDR3 sequence: CASSLKPQGDEQFF.

This sequence joins TRBV7-9 and TRBJ2-7. Germline CDR1 SEHNR, CDR2 FQNEAQ (reference sequence). The CDR3 consists of 15 residues. The CDR3 region is CASRQDWQIQYEQYF.

The chain has TRBV28 and TRBJ2-1; there is no DNA to check the TCRdb D call of TRBD1. CDR1 is MDHEN and CDR2 is SYDVKM in the germline V gene. The CDR3 totals 13 residues. The CDR3 loop reads CASSAPSGGEQFF.

V is TRBV29-1 and J is TRBJ2-5; TCRdb reports TRBD1, a call that lacks DNA to check it against. Per germline, CDR1 SQVTM and CDR2 ANQGSEA. CDR3 size: 12 residues. CDR3 sequence reads: CSVGDIRETQYF.

This chain connects TRBV7-8 to TRBJ2-3; the TRBD1 assignment by TCRdb is unverifiable without DNA. Per germline, CDR1 SGHVS and CDR2 FQNEAQ. The CDR3 length is 14 residues. CDR3 amino acids: CASSLAGRGDTQYF.

The chain carries TRBV4-1 and TRBJ2-7; TCRdb names TRBD2, which stays unverified in the absence of DNA. From germline, CDR1 is MGHRA and CDR2 YSYEKL. The CDR3 is made up of 16 amino acids. CDR3 protein: CASSHDGTSGSYEQYF.

The chain recombines TRBV7-9 with TRBJ2-3. Germline-derived CDR1 and CDR2 are SEHNR and FQNEAQ (reference sequence). This CDR3 has 15 amino acids. CDR3 residues: CASSLPTTSTDTQYF. The full variable domain, its missing parts supplied by reference TRBV7-9 and TRBJ2-3, is DTGVSQNPRHKITKRGQNVTFRCDPISEHNRLYWYRQTLGQGPEFLTYFQNEAQLEKSRLLSDRFSAERPKGSFSTLEIQRTEQGDSAMYLCASSLPTTSTDTQYFGPGTRLTVL.

The CDR3 reads CSARGQGAWTEAFF. The chain joins TRBV20-1 to TRBJ1-1; the TCRdb call, TRBD1, lacks DNA for checking. CDR1 and CDR2 (germline): DFQATT, SNEGSKA (reference sequence). The CDR3 runs 14 residues.

The V call is TRBV4-1, the J call TRBJ2-1; with no DNA, the TCRdb D assignment of TRBD2 cannot be verified. The CDR3 runs to 16 residues. Germline values: CDR1 MGHRA, CDR2 YSYEKL. This CDR3 is CASSQGTSGSYNEQFF.

V and J are TRBV9 and TRBJ1-6. Germline assignment: CDR1 SGDLS and CDR2 YYNGEE. CDR3 length: 16 amino acids. The CDR3 sequence is CASSADGRAPMTPLHF.